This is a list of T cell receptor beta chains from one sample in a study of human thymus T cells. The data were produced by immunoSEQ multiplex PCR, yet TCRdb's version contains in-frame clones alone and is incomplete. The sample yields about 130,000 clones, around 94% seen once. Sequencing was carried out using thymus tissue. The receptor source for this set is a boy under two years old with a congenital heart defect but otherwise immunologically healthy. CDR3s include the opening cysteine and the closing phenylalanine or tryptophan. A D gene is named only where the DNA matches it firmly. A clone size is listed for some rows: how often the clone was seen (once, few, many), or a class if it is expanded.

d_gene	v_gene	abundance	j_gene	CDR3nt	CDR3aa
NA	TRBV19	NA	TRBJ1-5	TGTGCCAGTACTGCCGTGGGGGCCCGGGCCCAGCATTTT	CASTAVGARAQHF
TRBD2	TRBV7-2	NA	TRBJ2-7	TGTGCCAGCAGGATCTCACTAGCGGGGCCTACGAGGCAGTACTTC	CASRISLAGPTRQYF
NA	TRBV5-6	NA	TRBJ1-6	TGTGCCAGCAGCCACAAAGGGGTTAGCTCCTATAATTCACCCCTCCACTTT	CASSHKGVSSYNSPLHF
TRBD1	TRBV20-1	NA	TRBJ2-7	TGCAGTGCGAGGACAGGGCCCGAGCAGTACTTC	CSARTGPEQYF
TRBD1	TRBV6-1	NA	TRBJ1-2	TGTGCCAGCAGAGACCCCCCTGAGGACAGGGATGGCTACACCTTC	CASRDPPEDRDGYTF
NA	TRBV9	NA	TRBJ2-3	TGTGCCAGCAGCGTAGCGCTTCGAGATACGCAGTATTTT	CASSVALRDTQYF
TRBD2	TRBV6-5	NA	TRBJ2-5	TGTGCCAGCAGTTACTTTCGGGGGGGCCGGGAGACCCAGTACTTC	CASSYFRGGRETQYF
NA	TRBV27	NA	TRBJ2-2	TGTGCCAGCAGCCCCCAATCGAACACCGGGGAGCTGTTTTTT	CASSPQSNTGELFF
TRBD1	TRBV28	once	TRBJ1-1	TGTGCCAGCAGTGACAGGGGGCTGATGAACACTGAAGCTTTCTTT	CASSDRGLMNTEAFF
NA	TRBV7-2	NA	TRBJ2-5	TGTGCCAGCAGCCCCAAGGGTAGAGAGACCCAGTACTTC	CASSPKGRETQYF
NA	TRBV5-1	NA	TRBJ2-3	TGCGCCAGCAGCTTCGGGCTTCCGAGGGGCACAGATACGCAGTATTTT	CASSFGLPRGTDTQYF
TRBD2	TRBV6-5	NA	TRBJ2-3	TGTGCCAGCAGTTACCGACTAGCGGGAAGGACAGATACGCAGTATTTT	CASSYRLAGRTDTQYF
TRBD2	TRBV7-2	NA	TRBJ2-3	TGTGCCAGCAGCTTAGCTATAGCGGGCGGACACACAGATACGCAGTATTTT	CASSLAIAGGHTDTQYF
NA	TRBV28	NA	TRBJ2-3	TGTGCCAGCAGTCCACCCCCCAGCGCCCTCAAAAAGAATACGCAGTATTTT	CASSPPPSALKKNTQYF
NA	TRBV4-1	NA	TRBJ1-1	TGCGCCAGCAGCTTCCAGACGGGGATGAACACTGAAGCTTTCTTT	CASSFQTGMNTEAFF
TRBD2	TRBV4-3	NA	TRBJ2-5	TGCGCCAGCAGCCAGAAAAAGGGACTAGGCCAGTACTTC	CASSQKKGLGQYF
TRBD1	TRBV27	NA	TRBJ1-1	TGTGCCAGCAGCGAGGGACAGAGTGAGGGGAACACTGAAGCTTTCTTT	CASSEGQSEGNTEAFF
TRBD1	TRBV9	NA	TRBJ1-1	TGTGCCAGCAGCGCCCCACAGGGGGAGGTTGGTGTGAACACTGAAGCTTTCTTT	CASSAPQGEVGVNTEAFF
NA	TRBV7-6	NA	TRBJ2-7	TGTGCCAGCAGCTGGGGACCCGAAGGGATGCGCGAGCAGTACTTC	CASSWGPEGMREQYF
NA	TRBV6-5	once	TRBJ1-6	TGTGCCAGCAGGGCCCAGGGGCCGATGGATTCACCCCTCCACTTT	CASRAQGPMDSPLHF
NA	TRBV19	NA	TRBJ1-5	TGTGCCAGTAGTATAGTAGGGAGCAATCAGCCCCAGCATTTT	CASSIVGSNQPQHF
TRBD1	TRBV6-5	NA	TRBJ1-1	TGTGCCACCAGCGGACAGGGTACAAGTGAAGCTTTCTTT	CATSGQGTSEAFF
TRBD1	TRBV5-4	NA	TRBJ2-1	TGTGCCAGCAGCGCGACAGGGGGCTCCTACAATGAGCAGTTCTTC	CASSATGGSYNEQFF
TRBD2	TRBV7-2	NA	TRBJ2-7	TGTGCCAGCAGCACTAGCGGGGGGGCCTACGAGCAGTACTTC	CASSTSGGAYEQYF
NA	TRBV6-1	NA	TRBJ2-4	TGTGCCAGCAGTGGCGAGGGGAGGACCAAAAACATTCAGTACTTC	CASSGEGRTKNIQYF
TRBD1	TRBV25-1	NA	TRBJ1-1	TGTGCCAGCAGTGAATGGGGGACAGCCAAGAACACTGAAGCTTTCTTT	CASSEWGTAKNTEAFF
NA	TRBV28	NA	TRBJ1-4	TGTGCCAGCAGTTTTGACAACCAGGCAACTAATGAAAAACTGTTTTTT	CASSFDNQATNEKLFF
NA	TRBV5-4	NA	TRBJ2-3	TGTGCCAGCAGCTACCCAGCGGGCCCCGCGGGGACAGATACGCAGTATTTT	CASSYPAGPAGTDTQYF
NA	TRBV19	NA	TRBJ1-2	TGTGCCAGTAGTATAAGCTCCAATGGCTACACCTTC	CASSISSNGYTF
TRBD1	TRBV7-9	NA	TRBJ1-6	TGTGCCAGCAGCCAGGACAGGGCTTCACCCCTCCACTTT	CASSQDRASPLHF
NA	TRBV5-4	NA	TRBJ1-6	TGTGCCAGCAGCTTGAGCCGTCCCGGGAATTCACCCCTCCACTTT	CASSLSRPGNSPLHF
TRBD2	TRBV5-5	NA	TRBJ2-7	TGTGCCAGCAGCTTTGGCGGGGGGGCCTTAAACGAGCAGTACTTC	CASSFGGGALNEQYF
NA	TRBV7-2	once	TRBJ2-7	TGTGCCAGCAGCCCCCGGCTAGCTGAGGGCTACGAGCAGTACTTC	CASSPRLAEGYEQYF
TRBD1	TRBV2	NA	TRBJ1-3	TGTGCCAGCAGTGGGGAGACAGGGACCGGAAACACCATATATTTT	CASSGETGTGNTIYF
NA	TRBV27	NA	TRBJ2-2	TGTGCCAGCAGTTTATCCTTACCTGGGGGCACCGGGGAGCTGTTTTTT	CASSLSLPGGTGELFF
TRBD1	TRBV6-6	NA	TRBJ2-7	TGTGCCAGCATCGACCCTAGGACAGGGGGCTACGAGCAGTACTTC	CASIDPRTGGYEQYF